This T cell receptor beta chain was obtained from a study of blood T cell repertoires in COVID-19. As for the study in general: Sites in the United States, Italy and Spain provided acute and convalescent COVID-19 samples.

The data were produced by immunoSEQ multiplex PCR, yet TCRdb's version contains in-frame clones alone and is incomplete. The sample consists of about 120,000 clones, around 86% of them appearing once. CDR3 size: 15 residues. The germline gives CDR1 LGHDT, CDR2 YNNKEL (reference sequence). Between the trimmed V and J ends, which lost 0 bases and 4 bases, there was a span of 12 bases. Material: peripheral blood. The sequence was collected from an older woman with acute or convalescent COVID-19. The rearrangement joins TRBV3-1 (or the pseudogene TRBV3-2) to TRBJ2-5; D unresolved. This CDR3 reads CASSQDYARLETQYF. DNA for the CDR3: TGTGCCAGCAGCCAAGATTATGCAAGACTAGAGACCCAGTACTTC.